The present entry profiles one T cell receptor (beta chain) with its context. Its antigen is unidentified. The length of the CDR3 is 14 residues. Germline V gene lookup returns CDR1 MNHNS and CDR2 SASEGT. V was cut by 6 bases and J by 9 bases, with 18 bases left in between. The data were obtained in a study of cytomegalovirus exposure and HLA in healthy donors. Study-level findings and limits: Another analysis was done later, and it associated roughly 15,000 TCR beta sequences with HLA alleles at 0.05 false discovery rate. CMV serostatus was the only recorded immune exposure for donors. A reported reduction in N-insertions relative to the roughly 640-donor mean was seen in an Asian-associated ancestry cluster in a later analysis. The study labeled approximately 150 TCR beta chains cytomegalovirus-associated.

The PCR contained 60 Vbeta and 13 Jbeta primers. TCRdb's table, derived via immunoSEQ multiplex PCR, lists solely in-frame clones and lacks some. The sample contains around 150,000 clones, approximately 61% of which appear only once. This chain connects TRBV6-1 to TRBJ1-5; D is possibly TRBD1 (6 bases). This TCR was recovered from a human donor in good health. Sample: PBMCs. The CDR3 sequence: CASRWEGVGGPQHF. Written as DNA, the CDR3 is TGTGCCAGCAGGTGGGAGGGGGTTGGCGGGCCCCAGCATTTT.